This passage covers 26 T cell receptor beta chains from one sample sequenced in a study of control samples from healthy donors and cancer patients. TCRdb's table, derived via immunoSEQ multiplex PCR, lists solely in-frame clones and lacks some. The data hold roughly 80,000 clones, with roughly 86% observed a single time. Sequences were obtained from blood. These receptors came from a man between 45 and 60 years old in good health.

The CDR3 loop reads CASSLISGASTDTQYF. The CDR3 DNA reads as TGCGCCAGCAGCTTGATCTCGGGGGCCTCCACAGATACGCAGTATTTT. J is TRBJ2-3 and V is TRBV5-1; D tentatively fits TRBD1 or TRBD2 (6 bases each). Trimming pared 1 base from V and 2 bases from J, leaving 14 bases between. Germline loops: CDR1 SGHRS, CDR2 YFSETQ. The CDR3 is 16 amino acids.

Here the CDR3 DNA reads TGTGCCTGGAGTGGAAAAGAGACCCAGTACTTC. Protein sequence: CAWSGKETQYF. The rearrangement links TRBV30 to TRBJ2-5; D unclear. V dropped 1 base and J dropped 3 bases, with 3 bases sitting between them. There are 11 residues in the CDR3. Germline CDR1 is GTSNPN and CDR2 is SVGIG (reference sequence).

The chain recombines TRBV4-1 with TRBJ1-1; 8 positions match TRBD1. Germline V gene lookup returns CDR1 MGHRA and CDR2 YSYEKL. J was trimmed by 1 base and V by 1 base; bases with no gene match: 5. The CDR3 runs to 16 residues. CDR3 loop: CASSQGWQGANTEAFF. The CDR3 DNA reads as TGCGCCAGCAGCCAAGGGTGGCAGGGGGCGAACACTGAAGCTTTCTTT.

The rearrangement links TRBV15 to TRBJ1-5, with 7 positions matching TRBD1. CDR3 length equals 13 residues. Germline CDR1 and CDR2: LNHNV and YYDKDF (reference sequence). Unmatched junction bases numbered 2, after V lost 5 bases and J lost 4 bases. In DNA form, the CDR3 reads TGTGCCACCAGCGACAGGGAGAATCAGCCCCAGCATTTT. Its translation is CATSDRENQPQHF.

The V gene is TRBV25-1, the J gene TRBJ1-1, with TRBD1 matching over 8 bases. The V and J ends lost 2 bases and 1 base, in that order; junction bases with no gene match: 6. Germline V gene data show CDR1 as MGHDK and CDR2 as SYGVNS. This CDR3 contains 16 residues. The DNA for the CDR3 is TGTGCCAGCAGTGAAGGACAGGGCGAAGGGAACACTGAAGCTTTCTTT. Translated, it gives CASSEGQGEGNTEAFF.

The rearrangement uses TRBV6-5 and TRBJ1-2; D is unresolved. This CDR3 has 16 residues. Germline V gene lookup returns CDR1 MNHEY and CDR2 SVGAGI. The germline V and J ends were trimmed by 1 base and 3 bases, with 15 bases remaining between them. The CDR3 spells CASSYFADSEDYGYTF. The CDR3 DNA reads TGTGCCAGCAGTTACTTCGCAGACTCCGAGGACTATGGCTACACCTTC.

The chain combines TRBV7-9 with TRBJ1-6; D perhaps matches TRBD1 (5 bases). The CDR3 sequence is 16 residues long. Germline V gene lookup returns CDR1 SEHNR and CDR2 FQNEAQ (reference sequence). V was pared by 1 base and J by 0 bases, with 7 bases between. The CDR3: CASSLDGGSYNSPLHF. The CDR3 DNA follows: TGTGCCAGCAGCTTAGATGGGGGCTCCTATAATTCACCCCTCCACTTT.

This chain connects TRBV9 to TRBJ2-3; no definite D call. The CDR3 has 14 amino acids. V lost 0 bases, J lost 2 bases, and 7 bases lay in between. From germline, CDR1 is SGDLS and CDR2 YYNGEE. The CDR3 nucleotides read TGTGCCAGCAGCGTAGTGGATTACACAGATACGCAGTATTTT. Its protein is CASSVVDYTDTQYF.

The J gene is TRBJ2-5, the V gene TRBV5-1, with 8 positions matching TRBD1. V lost 2 bases, J lost 4 bases, and 7 bases stayed unmatched. Germline V gene sequence: CDR1 SGHRS, CDR2 YFSETQ. This CDR3 spans 15 amino acids. CDR3 residues: CASSLGQGRSETQYF. The CDR3 DNA follows: TGCGCCAGCAGCTTAGGACAGGGCAGGTCAGAGACCCAGTACTTC.

This chain uses TRBV30 with TRBJ2-2; 11 bases are a match to TRBD1. Germline CDR1 is GTSNPN and CDR2 is SVGIG (reference sequence). Trimming at V came to 4 bases and at J to 0 bases, leaving 10 bases not matched to a gene. The CDR3 is 18 amino acids. The CDR3 DNA sequence: TGTGCCTGGACCAAACGGACAGGGGGCTTGGCGAACACCGGGGAGCTGTTTTTT. Its translation is CAWTKRTGGLANTGELFF.

The V and J genes are TRBV11-2 and TRBJ1-1, with D possibly TRBD1 on 5 matching bases. Germline CDR1 SGHAT, CDR2 FQNNGV. V shed 5 bases and J shed 4 bases, with 14 bases lying between them. This CDR3 spans 14 amino acids. The CDR3 DNA sequence: TGTGCCAGCAGCCGGACCCCAGGGAGCACTGAAGCTTTCTTT. This codes for CASSRTPGSTEAFF.

This sequence joins TRBV2 and TRBJ2-2, with a possible D match to TRBD1 (6 bases). The CDR3 spans 15 residues. Germline V gene data show CDR1 as SNHLY and CDR2 as FYNNEI. V shed 7 bases and J shed 3 bases, with 15 bases lying between them. CDR3 coding DNA: TGTGCCAGCATGAGGACAGAATCTGACACCGGGGAGCTGTTTTTT. Encoded protein: CASMRTESDTGELFF.

This chain links TRBV3-1 (or the pseudogene TRBV3-2) with TRBJ2-5; D remains unclear. The V gene lost 0 bases and the J gene lost 0 bases, with 8 bases spanning the gap. CDR1 and CDR2 from the germline V gene are LGHDT and YNNKEL (reference sequence). The CDR3 covers 15 residues. CDR3 region: CASSQDRRYQETQYF. In DNA form, the CDR3 reads TGTGCCAGCAGCCAAGATAGAAGGTACCAAGAGACCCAGTACTTC.

The chain has TRBV5-1 and TRBJ2-3, with D unclear. V lost 0 bases to trimming and J lost 5 bases, with 4 bases between them. The CDR3 extends over 12 amino acids. CDR1 is SGHRS and CDR2 is YFSETQ in the germline V gene. The CDR3 bases are TGCGCCAGCAGCTTGGAGCTAGATACGCAGTATTTT. The encoded protein is CASSLELDTQYF.

This clone was seen a single time. One end of the junction does not line up with germline, which may come from a read error. The V and J genes are TRBV7-7 and TRBJ2-3; 9 bases agree with TRBD2. CDR3 length: 16 residues. Germline V gene sequence: CDR1 SSHAT, CDR2 FNYEAQ (reference sequence). The CDR3 here is CASSLGGRGGPDTQYF. The CDR3 bases are TGTGCTAGCAGCTTAGGCGGGCGGGGGGGCCCAGATACGCAGTATTTT.

The J gene is TRBJ2-1, the V gene TRBV20-1, with 9 bases matching TRBD2. CDR1 DFQATT and CDR2 SNEGSKA come from the germline V gene (reference sequence). This CDR3 comprises 14 residues. Unmatched junction bases numbered 3, after V lost 3 bases and J lost 3 bases. CDR3 DNA: TGCAGTGCTAGTCTAGCGGGGAACTACAATGAGCAGTTCTTC. It codes for CSASLAGNYNEQFF.

CDR3 nucleotide sequence: TGTGCCAGCAGCTTACTTGGTTCAGGACCATATGGCTACACCTTC. Its translation: CASSLLGSGPYGYTF. The J gene is TRBJ1-2, the V gene TRBV11-3; D is unclear. V shed 2 bases and J shed 5 bases, with 15 bases lying between them. The CDR3 covers 15 residues. Per the germline V gene, CDR1 is SGHNT and CDR2 is YENEEA.

The CDR3 DNA reads as TGTGCCAGCAGCTTGAGAAGACGAGCCAAAAACATTCAGTACTTC. Its protein is CASSLRRRAKNIQYF. The chain carries TRBV13 and TRBJ2-4; D is uncertain. Trimming removed 3 bases at V and 0 bases at J, with 9 bases between. The CDR3 length is 15 residues. Germline-derived CDR1 and CDR2 are PRHDT and FYEKMQ (reference sequence).

The chain has TRBV5-1 and TRBJ2-3; 7 bases agree with TRBD1. This CDR3 contains 15 residues. Trimming removed 3 bases from V and 0 bases from J; junction bases left unmatched: 4. The germline CDR1 and CDR2 sequences are SGHRS and YFSETQ. CDR3 nucleotides: TGCGCCAGCAGCTACACAGGGGCTAGCACAGATACGCAGTATTTT. This encodes CASSYTGASTDTQYF. The full variable domain, completed using reference TRBV5-1 and TRBJ2-3, is KAGVTQTPRYLIKTRGQQVTLSCSPISGHRSVSWYQQTPGQGLQFLFEYFSETQRNKGNFPGRFSGRQFSNSRSEMNVSTLELGDSALYLCASSYTGASTDTQYFGPGTRLTVL.

The chain has TRBV6-5 and TRBJ1-5; D is unresolved. The ends were cut back, 5 bases at V and 5 bases at J, with 13 bases in the middle. This CDR3 spans 14 amino acids. The germline gives CDR1 MNHEY, CDR2 SVGAGI. This CDR3 is CASSQESGHQPQHF. DNA of the CDR3: TGTGCCAGCAGTCAGGAATCTGGCCATCAGCCCCAGCATTTT.

The V and J genes are TRBV25-1 and TRBJ2-7, with a possible D match to TRBD2 (6 bases). The germline V gene has CDR1 MGHDK and CDR2 SYGVNS. V was shortened by 2 bases and J by 5 bases, with 16 bases between the two germline ends. CDR3 length equals 15 residues. The CDR3 sequence: CASSEPTRPTDEQYF. The CDR3 region has the DNA TGTGCCAGCAGTGAACCGACTAGGCCTACAGACGAGCAGTACTTC.

This clone was seen a few times. CDR3 residues: CASSESFDGQETQYF. Here the CDR3 DNA reads TGTGCCAGCAGTGAAAGTTTCGACGGTCAAGAGACCCAGTACTTC. V gene TRBV2 combines with J gene TRBJ2-5; D remains ambiguous. Trimming pared 2 bases from V and 2 bases from J, leaving 12 bases between. This CDR3 contains 15 residues. Germline V gene lookup returns CDR1 SNHLY and CDR2 FYNNEI.

The J gene is TRBJ1-2, the V gene TRBV7-9; 10 nucleotides agree with TRBD1. V lost 4 bases, J lost 10 bases, and 6 bases stayed unmatched. The CDR3 covers 13 residues. Germline V gene sequence: CDR1 SEHNR, CDR2 FQNEAQ (reference sequence). The CDR3 loop reads CASSSGQGGIYTF. CDR3 bases: TGTGCCAGCAGCTCCGGACAGGGGGGAATCTACACCTTC.

The rearrangement uses TRBV9 and TRBJ2-5; 11 nucleotides agree with TRBD2. Germline CDR1 is SGDLS and CDR2 is YYNGEE. The CDR3 consists of 16 residues. The V gene end was trimmed by 4 bases and the J gene end by 4 bases; junction bases not matched to a gene: 9. The CDR3 region is CASSPRLAGSAETQYF. DNA of the CDR3: TGTGCCAGCAGCCCGCGACTAGCGGGGAGCGCAGAGACCCAGTACTTC.

The chain couples TRBV7-8 to TRBJ1-2; D ambiguous. Trimming removed 4 bases at V and 0 bases at J, with 18 bases between. The CDR3 totals 17 residues. The germline gives CDR1 SGHVS, CDR2 FQNEAQ. The chain's CDR3 is CASSSREEELANYGYTF. The CDR3 DNA reads as TGTGCCAGCAGCTCCCGGGAGGAAGAACTAGCTAACTATGGCTACACCTTC.

CDR3 bases: TGTGCCAGCAGCTTGGGGGGACAGGGGAACACTGAAGCTTTCTTT. This codes for CASSLGGQGNTEAFF. The chain recombines TRBV5-6 with TRBJ1-1; 9 nucleotides agree with TRBD1. Germline CDR1 is SGHDT and CDR2 is YYEEEE. Germline trimming cut 0 bases from V and 1 base from J; bases unmatched to any gene: 1. The CDR3 covers 15 residues.